The T cell receptor (beta chain) under discussion was sequenced for a study of identical twins. Findings and limits, study-wide: The study found weaker excess twin sharing in beta out-of-frame sequences. The abundant beta clonotypes from cord blood had fewer insertions, and memory repertoires had none of this. Diverse VJ usage suggested most zero-insertion clonotypes were not invariant T cells.

The germline gives CDR1 DFQATT, CDR2 SNEGSKA (reference sequence). CDR3 size: 16 residues. The V gene end was trimmed by 4 bases and the J gene end by 2 bases; junction bases not matched to a gene: 8. This clonotype was detected only a few times. Its antigen is unknown. Template switching introduced a universal primer site, and the cDNA bore unique molecular identifiers. TCRdb reprocessed the 5' RACE reads via MiXCR and lists one record per CDR3 protein. This table has 500,000 to 700,000 distinct CDR3 sequences, about 7% appearing once. The same sample was also studied in work on yellow fever vaccine responses in identical twins.

This receptor was identified in a woman between 18 and 29 years old in good health. The sample consisted of PBMCs. The chain employs TRBV20-1 and TRBJ2-5, with 12 bases matching TRBD2. CDR3 amino acids: CSATRLAGVGQETQYF. In DNA form, the CDR3 reads TGCAGTGCTACCCGACTAGCGGGAGTGGGGCAAGAGACCCAGTACTTC.